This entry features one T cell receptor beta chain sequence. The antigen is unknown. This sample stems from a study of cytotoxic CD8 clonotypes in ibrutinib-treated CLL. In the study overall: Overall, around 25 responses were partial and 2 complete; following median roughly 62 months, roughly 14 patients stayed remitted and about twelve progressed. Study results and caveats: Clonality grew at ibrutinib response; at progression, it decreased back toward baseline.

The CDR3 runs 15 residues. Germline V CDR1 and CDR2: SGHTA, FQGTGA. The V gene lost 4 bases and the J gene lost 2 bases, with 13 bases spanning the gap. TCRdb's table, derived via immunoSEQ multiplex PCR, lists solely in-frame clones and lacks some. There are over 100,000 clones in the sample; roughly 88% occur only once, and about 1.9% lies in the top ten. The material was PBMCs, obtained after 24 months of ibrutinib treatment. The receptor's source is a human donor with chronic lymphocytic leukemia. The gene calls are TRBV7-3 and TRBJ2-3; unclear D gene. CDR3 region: CASSSDGSPTDTQYF. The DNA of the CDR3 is TGTGCCAGCAGCTCGGACGGGTCCCCCACAGATACGCAGTATTTT.